The 21 T cell receptor beta chains presented below share a single source sample, sequenced in a study of shared clonotypes between healthy human individuals. Some clones are missing from TCRdb's copy, which holds only in-frame ones; the method was immunoSEQ multiplex PCR. The repertoire includes 1,400,000 or so clones, 98% of them detected once, and about 0.35% sits in the top ten. Input material: naive CD4+ T cells sorted from blood. As for subset: CD45RA+ positively selected. The receptors derive from a young man in good health.

The V and J genes are TRBV28 and TRBJ1-1, with TRBD1 matching 7 bases. Germline CDR1 MDHEN, CDR2 SYDVKM. The ends lost 7 bases at V and 4 bases at J; junction bases unmatched: 6. The length of the CDR3 is 13 residues. The CDR3 sequence: CASIRTGVTEAFF. The CDR3 bases are TGTGCCAGCATTAGGACAGGAGTCACTGAAGCTTTCTTT.

About this clone itself: The sample contains more than one DNA sequence encoding this CDR3. The V gene is TRBV5-1, the J gene TRBJ2-1; TRBD2 agrees at 7 bases. The CDR3 runs 11 residues. V trimming: 7 bases; J trimming: 10 bases; junction bases outside the gene matches: 5. Germline CDR1 is SGHRS and CDR2 is YFSETQ. Here the CDR3 reads CASRGEGEQFF. The DNA for the CDR3 is TGCGCCAGCCGGGGGGAAGGGGAGCAGTTCTTC. Full variable domain (rest looked up from reference TRBV5-1 and TRBJ2-1): KAGVTQTPRYLIKTRGQQVTLSCSPISGHRSVSWYQQTPGQGLQFLFEYFSETQRNKGNFPGRFSGRQFSNSRSEMNVSTLELGDSALYLCASRGEGEQFFGPGTRLTVL.

V gene TRBV18 combines with J gene TRBJ1-5, with D perhaps TRBD1 (5 bases). Germline lookup yields CDR1 KGHSH and CDR2 LQKENI. V dropped 6 bases and J dropped 6 bases, with 18 bases sitting between them. The CDR3 totals 15 residues. The CDR3 loop reads CASSGGQGGSQPQHF. In DNA form, the CDR3 reads TGTGCCAGCTCCGGAGGCCAGGGAGGCAGTCAGCCCCAGCATTTT.

This clone has just one count. In DNA form, the CDR3 reads TGCAGCGTTGCGCCCGGGTTTAATGAAAAACTGTTTTTT. Amino acid sequence: CSVAPGFNEKLFF. The V and J genes are TRBV29-1 and TRBJ1-4; D is ambiguous. The CDR3 loop spans 13 amino acids. Germline V gene sequence: CDR1 SQVTM, CDR2 ANQGSEA. Trimming pared 4 bases from V and 4 bases from J, leaving 10 bases between.

The gene calls are TRBV6-5 and TRBJ1-1, with D unclear. V shed 6 bases and J shed 1 base, with 9 bases lying between them. Germline V CDR1 and CDR2: MNHEY, SVGAGI. There are 13 residues in the CDR3. The CDR3 protein is CASRRGSNTEAFF. CDR3 coding DNA: TGTGCCAGCAGACGCGGGTCGAACACTGAAGCTTTCTTT.

The chain carries TRBV27 and TRBJ1-2; no definite D call. V lost 6 bases and J 4 bases, leaving 12 bases between the germline ends. The germline gives CDR1 MNHEY, CDR2 SMNVEV (reference sequence). This CDR3 region has 13 residues. This CDR3 is CASRHAGLYGYTF. In nucleotides, the CDR3 is TGTGCCAGCAGACACGCCGGGCTCTATGGCTACACCTTC.

The genes are TRBV19 and TRBJ2-1; 8 bases match TRBD2. The CDR3 extends over 15 amino acids. J lost 7 bases, V lost 6 bases, and 11 bases had no gene match. Germline V CDR1 and CDR2: LNHDA, SQIVND (reference sequence). In DNA form, the CDR3 reads TGTGCCAGTAGATCCGGGACTAGTTTAGCTAATGAGCAGTTCTTC. It yields the protein CASRSGTSLANEQFF.

This clone appeared once. The chain joins TRBV2 to TRBJ1-4; TRBD1 might be the D (6 bases). The CDR3 has 13 residues. V was cut by 6 bases and J by 4 bases, with 9 bases left in between. Germline assignment: CDR1 SNHLY and CDR2 FYNNEI. This chain's CDR3 is CASRDSGNEKLFF. The CDR3 nucleotides read TGTGCCAGCAGGGACAGTGGTAATGAAAAACTGTTTTTT.

The V call is TRBV7-9, the J call TRBJ2-1; a weak D match, TRBD2 (6 bases). Trimming pared 0 bases from V and 3 bases from J, leaving 9 bases between. Germline CDR1 SEHNR, CDR2 FQNEAQ (reference sequence). The CDR3 covers 15 residues. The CDR3: CASSLAGGRYNEQFF. CDR3 coding DNA: TGTGCCAGCAGCTTAGCGGGAGGACGCTACAATGAGCAGTTCTTC.

The chain joins TRBV5-1 to TRBJ2-1, with 9 bases identical to TRBD2. The CDR3 has 15 amino acids. Germline V gene lookup returns CDR1 SGHRS and CDR2 YFSETQ. J lost 7 bases, V lost 4 bases, and 9 bases had no gene match. The CDR3 sequence is CASSPSGTGGNEQFF. The CDR3 DNA follows: TGCGCCAGCAGCCCTAGCGGGACCGGAGGGAATGAGCAGTTCTTC.

A single count supports this clone. This sequence joins TRBV7-8 and TRBJ2-1; TRBD2 might be the D (5 bases). Germline values: CDR1 SGHVS, CDR2 FQNEAQ. This CDR3 region has 15 residues. Trimming removed 2 bases from V and 4 bases from J, with 12 bases in between. CDR3 residues: CASSLREGLYNEQFF. CDR3 DNA sequence: TGTGCCAGCAGCTTACGAGAGGGCCTATACAATGAGCAGTTCTTC. The full variable domain, in which reference TRBV7-8 and TRBJ2-1 provide the parts outside the CDR3, is GAGVSQSPRYKVAKRGQDVALRCDPISGHVSLFWYQQALGQGPEFLTYFQNEAQLDKSGLPSDRFFAERPEGSVSTLKIQRTQQEDSAVYLCASSLREGLYNEQFFGPGTRLTVL.

This sequence joins TRBV7-8 and TRBJ2-5, with TRBD2 matching over 7 bases. Trimming cost V 5 bases and J 9 bases; bases outside gene matches: 9. Germline CDR1 SGHVS, CDR2 FQNEAQ. This CDR3 comprises 13 residues. CDR3 bases: TGTGCCAGCAGCCCAAACGGGGGGTGGTCCCAGTACTTC. Its translation: CASSPNGGWSQYF.

This chain uses TRBV5-6 with TRBJ2-1; D gene uncertain. The CDR3 extends over 14 amino acids. V was shortened by 1 base and J by 5 bases, with 10 bases between the two germline ends. Germline V gives CDR1 SGHDT, CDR2 YYEEEE. CDR3 nucleotide sequence: TGTGCCAGCAGCTTGAGTCCAGGAGACAATGAGCAGTTCTTC. This gives the protein CASSLSPGDNEQFF.

The chain combines TRBV9 with TRBJ2-7, with a tentative D call TRBD1 (6 bases). V lost 3 bases and J lost 2, with 15 bases in between. The CDR3 length is 15 residues. From germline, CDR1 is SGDLS and CDR2 YYNGEE. CDR3 bases: TGTGCCAGCAGCGAGACAGGAAGTTTTCCCTACGAGCAGTACTTC. Protein product: CASSETGSFPYEQYF.

The chain employs TRBV30 and TRBJ2-3; TRBD2 matches at 8 bases. V lost 0 bases and J lost 4; bases outside the gene matches: 9. Germline assignment: CDR1 GTSNPN and CDR2 SVGIG (reference sequence). The CDR3 length is 16 residues. CDR3 residues: CAWSVPAGVPADTQYF. CDR3 nucleotide sequence: TGTGCCTGGAGTGTACCAGCGGGAGTTCCGGCAGATACGCAGTATTTT.

This clone occurred once. The same CDR3 is also encoded by other DNA sequences in this sample. Here the CDR3 reads CASSVTGTSYEQYF. CDR3 in DNA: TGTGCCAGCAGCGTGACAGGTACCTCCTACGAGCAGTACTTC. The chain employs TRBV9 and TRBJ2-7; D possibly corresponds to TRBD1 (6 bases). V was clipped by 2 bases and J by 0 bases, with 9 bases between them. Germline values: CDR1 SGDLS, CDR2 YYNGEE. The CDR3 sequence is 14 residues long.

The gene calls are TRBV5-1 and TRBJ2-5; a possible D gene is TRBD1 (5 bases). The length of the CDR3 is 17 residues. Germline CDR1 and CDR2: SGHRS and YFSETQ. Deletions cut 0 bases from V and 0 bases from J, with 15 bases between. The chain's CDR3 is CASSLGSGGAYQETQYF. The CDR3, as DNA: TGCGCCAGCAGCTTGGGTTCAGGTGGGGCCTACCAAGAGACCCAGTACTTC.

V is TRBV6-1 and J is TRBJ2-2; 7 bases are a match to TRBD1. V shed 7 bases and J 4 bases; nucleotides not matched to a gene: 3. The CDR3 consists of 13 residues. The V gene's germline CDR1 is MNHNS and CDR2 SASEGT. CDR3 in DNA: TGTGCCAGCACCGGGACAGTCACCGGGGAGCTGTTTTTT. Its protein is CASTGTVTGELFF.

This chain links TRBV5-1 with TRBJ2-7, with 13 bases lining up with TRBD2. This CDR3 is 19 amino acids long. V shed 2 bases, J shed 0 bases, and the junction held 11 bases outside the gene matches. Germline CDR1 is SGHRS and CDR2 is YFSETQ. The CDR3, as DNA: TGCGCCAGCAGCTTATGGACTAGCGGGAGTGGTGGGGGCTCCTACGAGCAGTACTTC. Translation gives CASSLWTSGSGGGSYEQYF. The full variable domain, completed using reference TRBV5-1 and TRBJ2-7, is KAGVTQTPRYLIKTRGQQVTLSCSPISGHRSVSWYQQTPGQGLQFLFEYFSETQRNKGNFPGRFSGRQFSNSRSEMNVSTLELGDSALYLCASSLWTSGSGGGSYEQYFGPGTRLTVT.

The chain couples TRBV2 to TRBJ2-7; D is possibly TRBD2 (6 bases). The CDR3 spans 13 residues. The germline V gene has CDR1 SNHLY and CDR2 FYNNEI. V gave up 4 bases and J gave up 4 bases, with 11 bases separating them. The CDR3 loop is CASSVGAGYEQYF. In DNA, the CDR3 is TGTGCCAGCAGTGTTGGTGCGGGATACGAGCAGTACTTC.

The chain links TRBV10-2 to TRBJ1-5, with 7 bases matching TRBD1. Trimming took 5 bases from V and 4 from J; bases not matched to a gene: 8. The germline V gene encodes CDR1 WSHSY and CDR2 SAAADI. The CDR3 sequence is 15 residues long. In nucleotides, the CDR3 is TGCGCCAGCAGTCGGGACAGCCCAAATAATCAGCCCCAGCATTTT. Its translation is CASSRDSPNNQPQHF.